The clone carrying this T cell receptor beta chain was seen ten or more times. As yet, its antigen is unknown. These data come from a study of T-cell memory formation after mild COVID-19. The wider study: The study found TCR clusters largely donor specific. The study's findings and limits: Pre-infection memory contained some responding clones, which suggested that cross-reactive memory had joined. Whereas later expanders leaned CD4+, clones contracting day 15 to 85 showed a balanced CD4/CD8 makeup. Most CD4+ clones that shrank were in CM and EM, while CD8+ ones turned up in EMRA.

TCRdb re-called the 5' RACE reads with MiXCR, one entry per CDR3 protein. The sample has 15,000 to 20,000 distinct CDR3 sequences, around 20% seen once. Trimming removed 1 base at V and 7 bases at J, with 4 bases between. This CDR3 comprises 11 residues. The germline gives CDR1 SEHNR, CDR2 FQNEAQ (reference sequence). The sequenced sample was PBMCs or a T cell subset sorted from them (not recorded which). The chain is built from TRBV7-9 and TRBJ1-1, with unresolved D. This TCR was recovered from a man aged 18 to 29 who had mild COVID-19 (a few samples of this study predate the infection). Cell type and time point are not known. The CDR3 sequence: CASSLEVEAFF. The CDR3 bases are TGTGCCAGCAGCTTAGAGGTTGAAGCTTTCTTT.